This T cell receptor (beta chain) is drawn from a study of cytomegalovirus exposure and HLA in healthy donors. The ends were cut back, 3 bases at V and 5 bases at J, with 9 bases in the middle. The V gene's germline CDR1 is SGHTA and CDR2 FQGTGA. This CDR3 region has 13 residues. PCR amplification relied on 60 Vbeta primers (plus 13 Jbeta primers). Generated by immunoSEQ multiplex PCR, the TCRdb table keeps only in-frame clones and is missing some. The table shows about 150,000 clones, with roughly four fifths occurring only once. Sequencing was done on a sample of PBMCs. The J gene is TRBJ2-3, the V gene TRBV7-3, with a tentative D call TRBD1 (6 bases). The clonotype originates from a woman in her 50s in good health and CMV-seropositive. The CDR3 region is CASSFIQGDTQYF. The DNA for the CDR3 is TGTGCCAGCAGCTTCATACAGGGAGATACGCAGTATTTT. Full variable domain (missing parts from reference TRBV7-3 and TRBJ2-3): GAGVSQTPSNKVTEKGKYVELRCDPISGHTALYWYRQSLGQGPEFLIYFQGTGAADDSGLPNDRFFAVRPEGSVSTLKIQRTERGDSAVYLCASSFIQGDTQYFGPGTRLTVL.